The 3 T cell receptor beta chains below come from one sample, sequenced in a study of technical replicates of blood from a handful of donors. Sequencing used immunoSEQ multiplex PCR; TCRdb keeps in-frame clones, though not all of them. The repertoire holds fewer than 80,000 clones, with just under 90% as singletons. Sequenced sample: PBMCs. These receptors all stem from a human donor in good health. Some clones in this sample may be carry-over from other donors' samples.

The gene calls are TRBV12-5 and TRBJ2-3; TRBD1 aligns across 9 bases. J lost 6 bases, V lost 4 bases, and 11 bases had no gene match. Germline values: CDR1 LGHNT, CDR2 FRNRAP. CDR3 size: 16 residues. Written as DNA, the CDR3 is TGTGCTAGTGGTTCGGGGGTCGGACAGGGGATCGATACGCAGTATTTT. Encoded protein: CASGSGVGQGIDTQYF.

This clone was counted once. The chain employs TRBV6-5 and TRBJ1-3, with 7 bases aligning to TRBD1. The CDR3 covers 14 residues. The J segment lost 0 bases and the V segment lost 7 bases, leaving 3 bases of the junction unmatched. The germline gives CDR1 MNHEY, CDR2 SVGAGI. CDR3 sequence (DNA): TGTGCCAGCACAGACAGGGTCTCTGGAAACACCATATATTTT. The encoded protein is CASTDRVSGNTIYF.

V gene TRBV4-1 combines with J gene TRBJ2-7; possibly TRBD2 for D (6 bases). V dropped 2 bases and J dropped 0 bases, with 11 bases sitting between them. The CDR3 length is 15 residues. Germline V lookup: CDR1 MGHRA, CDR2 YSYEKL. This CDR3 is CASSQFAGSSYEQYF. DNA for the CDR3: TGCGCCAGCAGCCAATTCGCGGGGTCCTCCTACGAGCAGTACTTC.